These 6 T cell receptor beta chains were sequenced from one sample in a study of cytomegalovirus exposure and HLA in healthy donors. The PCR ran on 60 Vbeta and 13 Jbeta primers. Clones were read by immunoSEQ multiplex PCR, and TCRdb kept only the in-frame ones, dropping some. The sample contains 95,000 to 150,000 clones, more than 80% of which appear only once. The sample comprised PBMCs. The receptor set was obtained from a man aged 25 to 40 in good health and CMV-seropositive.

The gene calls are TRBV28 and TRBJ1-5, with a possible D match to TRBD1 (6 bases). The germline CDR1 and CDR2 sequences are MDHEN and SYDVKM. V gave up 6 bases and J gave up 3 bases, with 18 bases separating them. This CDR3 has 16 amino acids. The CDR3 loop reads CASRGAKDRDNQPQHF. In DNA form, the CDR3 reads TGTGCCAGCAGGGGGGCTAAGGACAGAGACAATCAGCCCCAGCATTTT. Supplemented by reference TRBV28 and TRBJ1-5, the full variable domain reads DVKVTQSSRYLVKRTGEKVFLECVQDMDHENMFWYRQDPGLGLRLIYFSYDVKMKEKGDIPEGYSVSREKKERFSLILESASTNQTSMYLCASRGAKDRDNQPQHFGDGTRLSIL.

The rearrangement links TRBV4-2 to TRBJ2-7, with D possibly being TRBD1 (6 bases). The germline V gene encodes CDR1 LGHNA and CDR2 YNFKEQ. The CDR3 loop spans 18 amino acids. Trimming stripped 0 bases from V and 1 base from J, with 19 bases between. The chain's CDR3 is CASSQDPDRGIGSYEQYF. The DNA of the CDR3 is TGTGCCAGCAGCCAAGATCCGGATAGGGGGATAGGGTCCTACGAGCAGTACTTC.

The chain has TRBV28 and TRBJ1-5, with 10 positions matching TRBD1. The V gene end was trimmed by 7 bases and the J gene end by 6 bases; junction bases not matched to a gene: 6. The CDR3 runs to 14 residues. Germline CDR1 is MDHEN and CDR2 is SYDVKM. Here the CDR3 reads CASTPTGGFQPQHF. The CDR3, as DNA: TGTGCCAGCACTCCGACAGGGGGCTTTCAGCCCCAGCATTTT.

The chain uses TRBV5-6 and TRBJ2-2; D unclear. Germline V lookup: CDR1 SGHDT, CDR2 YYEEEE. The CDR3 runs to 16 residues. V gave up 2 bases and J gave up 5 bases, with 16 bases separating them. The CDR3 reads CASSFSSRHRTGELFF. CDR3 sequence (DNA): TGTGCCAGCAGCTTCTCATCAAGACACCGGACCGGGGAGCTGTTTTTT.

The DNA of the CDR3 is TGTGCCAGCAGAGAACAGGGGAGCAATCAGCCCCAGCATTTT. As protein: CASREQGSNQPQHF. The gene calls are TRBV2 and TRBJ1-5; 7 bases agree with TRBD1. The germline V gene has CDR1 SNHLY and CDR2 FYNNEI. The CDR3 spans 14 residues. The junction had 3 bases not matched to a gene; V was cut back by 6 bases and J by 1 base.

The V and J genes are TRBV10-1 and TRBJ1-2, with D tentatively TRBD1 (5 bases). Germline V gene data show CDR1 as WNHNN and CDR2 as SYGVQD (reference sequence). The CDR3 runs to 14 residues. Trimming took 6 bases from V and 8 from J, leaving 19 bases between them. The CDR3 sequence is CASSDNRNAGGYTF. DNA for the CDR3: TGCGCCAGCAGCGATAACAGGAACGCAGGAGGCTACACCTTC.